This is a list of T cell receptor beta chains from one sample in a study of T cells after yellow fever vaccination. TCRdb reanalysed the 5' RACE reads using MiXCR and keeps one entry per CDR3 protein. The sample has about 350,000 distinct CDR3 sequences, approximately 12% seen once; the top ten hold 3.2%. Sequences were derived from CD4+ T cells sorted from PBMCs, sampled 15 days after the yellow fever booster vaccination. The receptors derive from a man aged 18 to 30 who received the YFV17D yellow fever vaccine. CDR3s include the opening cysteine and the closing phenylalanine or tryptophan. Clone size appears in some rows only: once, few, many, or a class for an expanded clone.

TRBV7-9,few,CASSFQGNSGANVLTF
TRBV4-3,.,CASSQTDRGYGYTF
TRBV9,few,CASSVQGAPNEQFF
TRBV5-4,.,CASSLAGAGENIQYF
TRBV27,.,CASKQASGGQETQYF
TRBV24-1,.,CATARDPSPDTQYF
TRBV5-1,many,CASSLAAGSYNEQFF
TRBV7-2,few,CASSLVDLAYEQYF
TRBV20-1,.,CSARIRGGRKKLFF
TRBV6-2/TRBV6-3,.,CASSYWSVTPRRETQYF
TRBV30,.,CAWSGGGVDIQYF
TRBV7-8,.,CASSSPGRTQYF
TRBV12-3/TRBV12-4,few,CASSPPINRGSYEQYF
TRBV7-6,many,CASSSGPTDTQYF
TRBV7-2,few,CASSSVGGQGEKLFF
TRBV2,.,CASIYRQGANYGYTF
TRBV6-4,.,CASSWQGYGTDTQYF
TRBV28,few,CASTRGTGVTDTQYF
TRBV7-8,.,CASSLTAGGRNQPQHF
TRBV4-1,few,CASSQYGLSTDTQYF
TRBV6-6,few,CASRGTSGGTAGANVLTF
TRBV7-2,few,CASSPPGTGGFEQYF
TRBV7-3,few,CASSPRQRADTQYF
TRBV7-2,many,CASSLGASGDGRSTQYF
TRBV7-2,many,CASSSGTSGGETQYF
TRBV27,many,CASSWGDQNTEAFF
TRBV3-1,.,CASSQAGQGNYGYTF
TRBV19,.,CASSGTSSSYEQYF
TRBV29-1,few,CSGTRAGGTEAFF
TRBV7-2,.,CASSRQTGGGETQYF
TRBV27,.,CASSPPRGLNSPLHF
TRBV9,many,CASSASPLDRVETQYF
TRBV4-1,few,CASSQDQSYTYGYTF
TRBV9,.,CASSVGRESTEAFF
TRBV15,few,CATSSHGAGKFYGYTF
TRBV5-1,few,CASSLTATNTGELFF
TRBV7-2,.,CASSVQGIDEQYF
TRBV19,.,CASYGTGEFSPQHF
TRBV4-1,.,CASSQLAGGFNEQFF
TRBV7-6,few,CASSLEASRDTQYF
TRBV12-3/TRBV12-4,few,CASRSHVYGYTF
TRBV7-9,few,CASSSLAGVTDTQYF
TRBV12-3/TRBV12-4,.,CASSSRALGMAYNEQFF
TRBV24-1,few,CATSDRGQGTDTQYF
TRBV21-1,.,CASSKEEKVSSGANVLTF
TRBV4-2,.,CASSLQAGRSDTQYF
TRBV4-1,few,CASSLGLDIGPEQFF
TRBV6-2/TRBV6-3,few,CASSPAGALDTQYF
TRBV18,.,CASSPNGPDYGYTF
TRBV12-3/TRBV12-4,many,CASSFDGGEDQPQHF
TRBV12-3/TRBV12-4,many,CASIRTGVNYGYTF
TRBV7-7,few,CASSKQGITGELFF
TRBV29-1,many,CSVATGGTKNIQYF
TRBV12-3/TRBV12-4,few,CASSSLDGGAVEQYF
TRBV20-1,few,CSAPDRKSADTQYF
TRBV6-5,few,CASSYGLSTDTQYF